These 32 T cell receptor beta chains share one sample of origin, sequenced in a study of cytomegalovirus exposure and HLA in healthy donors. Repertoires were generated with immunoSEQ multiplex PCR, while TCRdb's copy carries only in-frame clones and drops some. The repertoire holds some 49,000 clones, around nine tenths seen once, with over 1.1% in the top ten. The source material was PBMCs. These receptors all come from a man aged 18 to 29 in good health and CMV-seronegative.

V gene TRBV6-4 combines with J gene TRBJ2-7; possible D gene TRBD2, 5 bases. Germline CDR1 is MRHNA and CDR2 is SNTAGT. The CDR3 loop spans 16 amino acids. V lost 5 bases, J lost 3 bases, and 20 bases lay in between. The CDR3 DNA is TGTGCCAGCAGTCTCCGGGAAGTAGGAGCCCTCTACGAGCAGTACTTC. Residues: CASSLREVGALYEQYF.

The rearrangement uses TRBV28 and TRBJ1-5; a possible D gene is TRBD1 (5 bases). There are 12 residues in the CDR3. Germline-derived CDR1 and CDR2 are MDHEN and SYDVKM. With 5 bases removed from V and 6 bases from J, the gap between germline ends came to 8 bases. The chain's CDR3 is CASSLRVQPQHF. CDR3 nucleotides: TGTGCCAGCAGTCTCAGGGTTCAGCCCCAGCATTTT. Full variable domain (outside the CDR3, taken from reference TRBV28 and TRBJ1-5): DVKVTQSSRYLVKRTGEKVFLECVQDMDHENMFWYRQDPGLGLRLIYFSYDVKMKEKGDIPEGYSVSREKKERFSLILESASTNQTSMYLCASSLRVQPQHFGDGTRLSIL.

This clone was detected only once. The chain joins TRBV5-4 to TRBJ2-7, with 7 bases identical to TRBD2. J lost 1 base, V lost 1 base, and 5 bases had no gene match. The CDR3 runs 15 residues. Looked up from germline, CDR1 is SGHNT and CDR2 is YYREEE (reference sequence). This chain's CDR3 is CASSLSAGKSYEQYF. The CDR3 DNA reads as TGTGCCAGCAGCTTGTCAGCGGGAAAATCCTACGAGCAGTACTTC.

The gene calls are TRBV4-2 and TRBJ1-4, with a weak D call TRBD1 (5 bases). The CDR3 runs 16 residues. Trimming left V 0 bases short and J 11 bases short, with 19 bases between. The germline gives CDR1 LGHNA, CDR2 YNFKEQ. The CDR3, as DNA: TGTGCCAGCAGCCAAGATATTTCGACAGACCTAAGGAAACTGTTTTTT. Residues: CASSQDISTDLRKLFF.

The V call is TRBV19, the J call TRBJ1-5, with a weak D call TRBD1 (6 bases). The V gene's germline CDR1 is LNHDA and CDR2 SQIVND (reference sequence). V gave up 1 base and J gave up 6 bases, with 22 bases separating them. The CDR3 length is 18 residues. DNA of the CDR3: TGTGCCAGTAGTATAGGAGGGGGAATCCCCGACTTTGGTCAGCCCCAGCATTTT. It codes for CASSIGGGIPDFGQPQHF. Together with reference TRBV19 and TRBJ1-5, the CDR3 gives the full variable domain: DGGITQSPKYLFRKEGQNVTLSCEQNLNHDAMYWYRQDPGQGLRLIYYSQIVNDFQKGDIAEGYSVSREKKESFPLTVTSAQKNPTAFYLCASSIGGGIPDFGQPQHFGDGTRLSIL.

The gene calls are TRBV6-1 and TRBJ2-7; 8 nucleotides agree with TRBD1. The CDR3 sequence is 15 residues long. V shed 6 bases, J shed 0 bases, and the junction held 7 bases outside the gene matches. From germline, CDR1 is MNHNS and CDR2 SASEGT. As DNA, the CDR3 is TGTGCCAGCAGGAGGGGGACAGGTAGCTCCTACGAGCAGTACTTC. This encodes CASRRGTGSSYEQYF.

V gene TRBV15 combines with J gene TRBJ2-7; TRBD1 matches 7 bases. Germline V gene data show CDR1 as LNHNV and CDR2 as YYDKDF (reference sequence). Trimming took 4 bases from V and 4 from J; bases not matched to a gene: 4. This CDR3 contains 13 residues. CDR3 sequence (DNA): TGTGCCACCAGCATCGGACAGGATTACGAGCAGTACTTC. Its protein product is CATSIGQDYEQYF.

This sequence joins TRBV5-1 and TRBJ2-7; 13 nucleotides agree with TRBD2. The germline gives CDR1 SGHRS, CDR2 YFSETQ. After removal of 4 bases from V and 6 bases from J, the junction contained 4 bases not matched to a gene. This CDR3 is 14 amino acids long. As DNA, the CDR3 is TGCGCCAGCAGCCGCGGACTAGCGGGAGTCGAGCAGTACTTC. It specifies CASSRGLAGVEQYF.

The chain uses TRBV19 and TRBJ2-1; D might be TRBD2 (6 bases). Trimming pared 3 bases from V and 6 bases from J, leaving 15 bases between. The CDR3 sequence is 15 residues long. The germline gives CDR1 LNHDA, CDR2 SQIVND (reference sequence). The DNA of the CDR3 is TGTGCCAGTAGTATCGGCGGGGCGAAGTCCAATGAGCAGTTCTTC. Translating it yields CASSIGGAKSNEQFF.

The rearrangement uses TRBV7-9 and TRBJ1-1, with 8 nucleotides matching TRBD1. The V and J ends lost 7 bases and 5 bases, in that order; junction bases with no gene match: 12. CDR3 length: 15 residues. CDR1 and CDR2 from the germline V gene are SEHNR and FQNEAQ (reference sequence). The CDR3 bases are TGTGCCAGCAACTTGGAACAGGGGGTTGGAACTGAAGCTTTCTTT. Amino acid sequence: CASNLEQGVGTEAFF.

This rearrangement joins TRBV28 to TRBJ2-1; 7 positions agree with TRBD2. V was pared by 3 bases and J by 6 bases, with 8 bases of the junction left unmatched. Germline lookup yields CDR1 MDHEN and CDR2 SYDVKM. The CDR3 spans 15 residues. This CDR3 reads CASSLGGTTTNEQFF. CDR3 DNA sequence: TGTGCCAGCAGTTTGGGCGGGACTACTACCAATGAGCAGTTCTTC. Based on the CDR3 plus reference TRBV28 and TRBJ2-1, the full variable domain is DVKVTQSSRYLVKRTGEKVFLECVQDMDHENMFWYRQDPGLGLRLIYFSYDVKMKEKGDIPEGYSVSREKKERFSLILESASTNQTSMYLCASSLGGTTTNEQFFGPGTRLTVL.

This clone occurred once. This chain joins TRBV6-1 and TRBJ2-7, with TRBD1 matching over 7 bases. The CDR3 loop spans 14 amino acids. Germline trimming cut 7 bases from V and 2 bases from J; bases unmatched to any gene: 8. The germline V gene has CDR1 MNHNS and CDR2 SASEGT. CDR3 region: CASTPGTEAYEQYF. CDR3 nucleotides: TGTGCCAGCACCCCCGGGACAGAAGCCTACGAGCAGTACTTC.

The V gene is TRBV2, the J gene TRBJ2-1; 9 bases map to TRBD1. V lost 4 bases, J lost 6 bases, and 4 bases stayed unmatched. The CDR3 totals 14 residues. Per germline, CDR1 SNHLY and CDR2 FYNNEI. CDR3 sequence: CASSGDRVINEQFF. CDR3 sequence (DNA): TGTGCCAGCAGTGGGGACAGGGTTATCAATGAGCAGTTCTTC.

The rearrangement uses TRBV28 and TRBJ2-5; 9 nucleotides align to TRBD2. The CDR3 is 14 amino acids. Germline V gene lookup returns CDR1 MDHEN and CDR2 SYDVKM. V trimming: 3 bases; J trimming: 5 bases; junction bases outside the gene matches: 4. The CDR3 sequence is CASSFSGGGETQYF. The CDR3 DNA is TGTGCCAGCAGTTTTAGCGGGGGCGGTGAGACCCAGTACTTC.

J is TRBJ2-3 and V is TRBV7-9; 7 nucleotides align to TRBD2. J gave up 2 bases and V 5 bases, and 16 bases lay outside the gene matches. From germline, CDR1 is SEHNR and CDR2 FQNEAQ (reference sequence). The CDR3 spans 18 residues. The CDR3 nucleotides read TGTGCCAGCAGCCCCCCCCTGGGTCTAGCGGAACTCACAGATACGCAGTATTTT. Encoded protein: CASSPPLGLAELTDTQYF.

This clone was counted a single time. This sequence joins TRBV9 and TRBJ2-1; D gene unclear. With 0 bases removed from V and 0 bases from J, the gap between germline ends came to 4 bases. CDR3 length: 14 residues. In germline, CDR1 is SGDLS, CDR2 YYNGEE. DNA for the CDR3: TGTGCCAGCAGCGTAGTCAGCTCCTACAATGAGCAGTTCTTC. It codes for CASSVVSSYNEQFF.

The sample holds one count of this clone. The CDR3 coding sequence is TGTGCCAGCAGCCGAACTAGCGGGAGGGGGTGGGACATTCAGTACTTC. This encodes CASSRTSGRGWDIQYF. The J gene is TRBJ2-4, the V gene TRBV7-6, with 13 bases fitting TRBD2. The CDR3 runs to 16 residues. The V and J ends lost 5 bases and 8 bases, in that order; junction bases with no gene match: 9. Germline V gene lookup returns CDR1 SGHVS and CDR2 FNYEAQ.

The rearrangement joins TRBV15 to TRBJ2-7; 9 nucleotides align to TRBD2. The CDR3 spans 17 residues. Losses at the gene ends were 1 base for V and 3 bases for J; bases not matched to a gene: 10. The germline gives CDR1 LNHNV, CDR2 YYDKDF (reference sequence). The CDR3 loop is CATSRVLGAGGDYEQYF. In nucleotides, the CDR3 is TGTGCCACCAGCAGAGTACTCGGAGCGGGAGGTGACTACGAGCAGTACTTC.

The V gene is TRBV2, the J gene TRBJ2-7; 10 bases align to TRBD1. This CDR3 spans 18 amino acids. The V segment lost 6 bases and the J segment 2 bases; nucleotides outside the gene matches: 16. From germline, CDR1 is SNHLY and CDR2 FYNNEI. The CDR3 DNA sequence: TGTGCCAGCAGGGGGGACAGGGGCTCGTCGGTCGGTGCCTACGAGCAGTACTTC. It is translated as CASRGDRGSSVGAYEQYF.

V usage is TRBV9 and J usage is TRBJ2-3; 12 nucleotides align to TRBD2. CDR3 length: 15 amino acids. Germline V gene sequence: CDR1 SGDLS, CDR2 YYNGEE. V was pared by 7 bases and J by 2 bases, with 5 bases of the junction left unmatched. CDR3 DNA sequence: TGTGCCAGCGGGCTAGCGGGAGGGACCACAGATACGCAGTATTTT. Its protein is CASGLAGGTTDTQYF.

The rearrangement links TRBV29-1 to TRBJ1-1, with TRBD1 identical over 7 bases. Germline V gene sequence: CDR1 SQVTM, CDR2 ANQGSEA. This CDR3 has 14 residues. The junction had 6 bases not matched to a gene; V was cut back by 5 bases and J by 0 bases. As DNA, the CDR3 is TGCAGCGTTTGGGACAGCAACATGAACACTGAAGCTTTCTTT. Translation gives CSVWDSNMNTEAFF. Full variable domain (missing parts from reference TRBV29-1 and TRBJ1-1): SAVISQKPSRDICQRGTSLTIQCQVDSQVTMMFWYRQQPGQSLTLIATANQGSEATYESGFVIDKFPISRPNLTFSTLTVSNMSPEDSSIYLCSVWDSNMNTEAFFGQGTRLTVV.

This chain joins TRBV7-2 and TRBJ1-2, with 8 bases fitting TRBD1. Per the germline V gene, CDR1 is SGHTA and CDR2 is FQGNSA. The CDR3 runs to 14 residues. The ends lost 5 bases at V and 6 bases at J; junction bases unmatched: 8. The CDR3 protein is CASSPRQGRNGYTF. CDR3 in DNA: TGTGCCAGCAGCCCGCGACAGGGGAGGAATGGCTACACCTTC.

CDR3 in amino acids: CASSLLQGLGTEAFF. CDR3 bases: TGTGCCAGCAGCCTCTTACAGGGGTTGGGCACTGAAGCTTTCTTT. The rearrangement links TRBV11-3 to TRBJ1-1; 7 bases are a match to TRBD1. Germline V CDR1 and CDR2: SGHNT, YENEEA. The CDR3 is 15 amino acids. V shed 5 bases, J shed 4 bases, and the junction held 10 bases outside the gene matches.

Turning to this clone: At one end, the junction sequence differs from germline, possibly due to a read error. The chain is built from TRBV18 and TRBJ1-1, with 8 positions matching TRBD1. The CDR3 consists of 13 residues. Germline lookup yields CDR1 KGHSH and CDR2 LQKENI. The CDR3 coding sequence is TGTTCCAGCTCCCGTGGACAGGGAACTGAAGCTTTCTTT. The encoded protein is CSSSRGQGTEAFF.

V is TRBV23-1 and J is TRBJ1-1, with TRBD1 identical over 9 bases. TRBV23-1 counts as an open reading frame of uncertain function. V dropped 2 bases and J dropped 1; count of bases not matched to a gene: 8. The CDR3 runs to 17 residues. CDR3 protein: CASSQPSDRGTNTEAFF. The CDR3, as DNA: TGCGCCAGCAGTCAACCCTCGGACAGGGGAACGAACACTGAAGCTTTCTTT.

The J gene is TRBJ1-5, the V gene TRBV30; D is ambiguous. Trimming stripped 2 bases from V and 4 bases from J, with 9 bases between. The CDR3 is 13 residues long. The germline V gene encodes CDR1 GTSNPN and CDR2 SVGIG (reference sequence). CDR3 nucleotide sequence: TGTGCCTGGAGTACTCAACGTAATCAGCCCCAGCATTTT. Translated, it gives CAWSTQRNQPQHF.

The chain uses TRBV7-9 and TRBJ1-2, with a possible D match to TRBD1 (5 bases). Trimming removed 5 bases from V and 4 bases from J, with 14 bases in between. The CDR3 has 14 residues. Germline V gene lookup returns CDR1 SEHNR and CDR2 FQNEAQ (reference sequence). CDR3: CASSPVRVFYGYTF. Here the CDR3 DNA reads TGTGCCAGCAGCCCTGTCAGGGTGTTCTATGGCTACACCTTC.

The chain joins TRBV7-2 to TRBJ2-2, with 9 bases aligning to TRBD1. Trimming removed 6 bases from V and 3 bases from J; junction bases left unmatched: 5. CDR1 and CDR2 from the germline V gene are SGHTA and FQGNSA. The CDR3 is made up of 15 amino acids. CDR3 region: CASSRGQGHTGELFF. The CDR3 DNA follows: TGTGCCAGCAGTAGGGGACAGGGACACACCGGGGAGCTGTTTTTT. The entire variable domain, with the rest obtained from reference TRBV7-2 and TRBJ2-2, is as follows: GAGVSQSPSNKVTEKGKDVELRCDPISGHTALYWYRQSLGQGLEFLIYFQGNSAPDKSGLPSDRFSAERTGGSVSTLTIQRTQQEDSAVYLCASSRGQGHTGELFFGEGSRLTVL.

V and J are TRBV14 and TRBJ2-5; a weak D match, TRBD2 (5 bases). CDR3 size: 14 residues. Per the germline V gene, CDR1 is SGHDN and CDR2 is FVKESK. V lost 6 bases to trimming and J lost 5 bases, with 16 bases between them. The CDR3 region has the DNA TGTGCCAGCAGTCAACTCGGAGGCCGCGAGACCCAGTACTTC. Its translation: CASSQLGGRETQYF.

The gene calls are TRBV5-6 and TRBJ2-7; D not certain. The CDR3 has 12 amino acids. Between the trimmed V and J ends, which lost 3 bases and 0 bases, there was a span of 4 bases. Germline assignment: CDR1 SGHDT and CDR2 YYEEEE. The DNA of the CDR3 is TGTGCCAGCAGCTCGAGCTCCTACGAGCAGTACTTC. It encodes CASSSSSYEQYF.

V usage is TRBV5-1 and J usage is TRBJ1-2; 8 positions agree with TRBD1. CDR1 SGHRS and CDR2 YFSETQ come from the germline V gene. The CDR3 has 15 residues. With 3 bases clipped from V and 4 bases from J, the junction kept 8 bases outside the gene matches. The CDR3: CASSSDAGTGYGYTF. CDR3 DNA: TGCGCCAGCAGCTCTGACGCCGGGACAGGCTATGGCTACACCTTC.

V is TRBV4-3 and J is TRBJ2-3; D may be TRBD2 (7 bases). The CDR3 has 17 amino acids. CDR1 LGHNA and CDR2 YSLEER come from the germline V gene. V was shortened by 0 bases and J by 11 bases, with 24 bases between the two germline ends. The CDR3 loop is CASSQDATGGGGRGQYF. The CDR3 DNA reads as TGCGCCAGCAGCCAAGATGCAACGGGGGGAGGGGGACGGGGGCAGTATTTT.